Listed here are 19 T cell receptor beta chains from one sample, sequenced in a study of shared clonotypes between healthy human individuals. The assay was immunoSEQ multiplex PCR, and TCRdb's table has in-frame clones only and misses some. The table shows about 870,000 clones, with about 92% occurring only once. Naive CD8 cells, CD45RO-negative and positively selected for CCR7, excluded terminally differentiated effector memory CD45RA+ cells. The sequenced sample consisted of naive CD8+ T cells sorted from blood. The receptors were gathered from a man aged 25-45 years in good health.

This clone was picked up one time. This chain joins TRBV28 and TRBJ1-5, with D unresolved. The V end was cut by 5 bases, the J end by 0 bases, with 8 bases between. There are 14 residues in the CDR3. Per the germline V gene, CDR1 is MDHEN and CDR2 is SYDVKM. CDR3 protein: CASSRWDSNQPQHF. For the CDR3, the DNA is TGTGCCAGCAGTCGCTGGGATAGCAATCAGCCCCAGCATTTT.

This clone came up once. This chain uses TRBV5-1 with TRBJ2-5; no definite D call. The CDR3 is made up of 15 amino acids. The V end was cut by 2 bases, the J end by 2 bases, with 13 bases between. Germline-derived CDR1 and CDR2 are SGHRS and YFSETQ. Here the CDR3 DNA reads TGCGCCAGCAGCTTTGGTCCGACGGTACAAGAGACCCAGTACTTC. It specifies CASSFGPTVQETQYF.

Comment on this clone: The identical CDR3 is also encoded by other nucleotide sequences in the sample. The chain has TRBV28 and TRBJ2-7, with TRBD1 identical over 7 bases. Germline loops: CDR1 MDHEN, CDR2 SYDVKM. J gave up 6 bases and V 6 bases, and 5 bases lay outside the gene matches. This CDR3 contains 12 residues. The CDR3 is CASSLDRVEQYF. The CDR3 nucleotides are TGTGCCAGCAGCCTTGACAGGGTCGAGCAGTACTTC.

The chain employs TRBV9 and TRBJ2-2; 8 bases are shared with TRBD2. The CDR3 spans 17 residues. Germline CDR1 reads SGDLS; CDR2 reads YYNGEE. The trim removed 3 bases at V and 3 bases at J, leaving 10 bases unmatched. In DNA form, the CDR3 reads TGTGCCAGCAGCGATCCCGCGGGGGGATATGACACCGGGGAGCTGTTTTTT. It is translated as CASSDPAGGYDTGELFF.

V and J are TRBV4-3 and TRBJ2-6; 8 bases fit TRBD1. CDR1 LGHNA and CDR2 YSLEER come from the germline V gene. V dropped 1 base and J dropped 4; count of bases not matched to a gene: 0. This CDR3 region has 15 residues. The CDR3 DNA sequence: TGCGCCAGCAGCCAAGGGACAGGGGGGGCCAACGTCCTGACTTTC. Amino acids: CASSQGTGGANVLTF.

The chain has TRBV5-4 and TRBJ2-1; 7 bases map to TRBD1. Germline lookup yields CDR1 SGHNT and CDR2 YYREEE (reference sequence). The CDR3 length is 13 residues. Trimming removed 5 bases from V and 5 bases from J; junction bases left unmatched: 4. The CDR3 DNA reads TGTGCCAGCAGACCGGGACAGAACAATGAGCAGTTCTTC. Protein sequence: CASRPGQNNEQFF.

The V and J genes are TRBV9 and TRBJ2-2; D may be TRBD2 (7 bases). Germline V gives CDR1 SGDLS, CDR2 YYNGEE. CDR3 length: 14 residues. V lost 6 bases and J 3 bases, leaving 12 bases between the germline ends. The CDR3 sequence: CASTGGRDTGELFF. In DNA form, the CDR3 reads TGTGCCAGCACGGGGGGCCGGGACACCGGGGAGCTGTTTTTT.

This rearrangement joins TRBV18 to TRBJ2-7; 8 nucleotides align to TRBD1. The germline V gene has CDR1 KGHSH and CDR2 LQKENI. The CDR3 is 16 amino acids. V lost 6 bases and J lost 6; bases outside the gene matches: 16. CDR3 amino acids: CASSPWEATGGREQYF. In DNA, the CDR3 is TGTGCCAGCTCCCCTTGGGAGGCTACAGGGGGACGCGAGCAGTACTTC.

This chain links TRBV10-2 with TRBJ2-5, with a tentative D call TRBD1 (5 bases). Looked up from germline, CDR1 is WSHSY and CDR2 is SAAADI. The V end was cut by 4 bases, the J end by 1 base, with 13 bases between. The CDR3 totals 15 residues. DNA of the CDR3: TGCGCCAGCAGTGTCGGCAGGGATGTCCAAGAGACCCAGTACTTC. It yields the protein CASSVGRDVQETQYF.

This sequence joins TRBV11-1 and TRBJ2-3; D unclear. This CDR3 spans 12 amino acids. Per the germline V gene, CDR1 is SGHAT and CDR2 is FQDESV (reference sequence). V lost 5 bases and J lost 6, with 9 bases in between. The CDR3 reads CASSVGPDTQYF. The CDR3, as DNA: TGTGCCAGCAGCGTCGGGCCCGATACGCAGTATTTT.

This rearrangement joins TRBV27 to TRBJ1-4; D gene ambiguous. Germline values: CDR1 MNHEY, CDR2 SMNVEV (reference sequence). The ends were cut back, 3 bases at V and 9 bases at J, with 11 bases in the middle. This CDR3 contains 13 residues. The CDR3 protein is CASSFHPTQKLFF. The CDR3 bases are TGTGCCAGCAGTTTCCATCCCACCCAAAAACTGTTTTTT. Filled out from reference TRBV27 and TRBJ1-4, the complete variable domain reads EAQVTQNPRYLITVTGKKLTVTCSQNMNHEYMSWYRQDPGLGLRQIYYSMNVEVTDKGDVPEGYKVSRKEKRNFPLILESPSPNQTSLYFCASSFHPTQKLFFGSGTQLSVL.

This chain links TRBV14 with TRBJ2-7, with TRBD1 matching over 7 bases. Germline assignment: CDR1 SGHDN and CDR2 FVKESK. Losses at the gene ends were 4 bases for V and 2 bases for J; bases not matched to a gene: 11. The CDR3 length is 16 residues. Written as DNA, the CDR3 is TGTGCCAGCAGCCCCCTGGCAGGGGACAGAACCTACGAGCAGTACTTC. Encoded protein: CASSPLAGDRTYEQYF.

The V call is TRBV6-5, the J call TRBJ2-1; the D is unclear. Germline-derived CDR1 and CDR2 are MNHEY and SVGAGI. V was shortened by 2 bases and J by 6 bases, with 14 bases between the two germline ends. The CDR3 covers 15 residues. CDR3 sequence: CASSYLAGLRNEQFF. DNA of the CDR3: TGTGCCAGCAGTTACCTGGCCGGCCTCCGCAATGAGCAGTTCTTC.

This chain joins TRBV19 and TRBJ1-3; tentative D call: TRBD1 (6 bases). Trimming took off 10 bases at V and 0 bases at J, with 16 bases between the two ends. The CDR3 consists of 15 residues. Germline V lookup: CDR1 LNHDA, CDR2 SQIVND (reference sequence). Written as DNA, the CDR3 is TGTGCCACCACAGACAGGCGTTCCTCTGGAAACACCATATATTTT. This sequence encodes CATTDRRSSGNTIYF.

The V and J genes are TRBV12-5 and TRBJ1-1; no clear D gene. Germline V CDR1 and CDR2: LGHNT, FRNRAP. V lost 8 bases and J 0 bases, leaving 7 bases between the germline ends. The CDR3 sequence is 12 residues long. The CDR3 DNA reads TGTGCTAGTTCTGTTATGAACACTGAAGCTTTCTTT. Translated, it gives CASSVMNTEAFF. Looking up the rest from reference TRBV12-5 and TRBJ1-1 gives the full variable domain: DARVTQTPRHKVTEMGQEVTMRCQPILGHNTVFWYRQTMMQGLELLAYFRNRAPLDDSGMPKDRFSAEMPDATLATLKIQPSEPRDSAVYFCASSVMNTEAFFGQGTRLTVV.

The CDR3 DNA is TGCGCCAGCAGCCAACAGTACGAGCAGTACTTC. This encodes CASSQQYEQYF. The chain has TRBV4-1 and TRBJ2-7; D gene unclear. Germline V gene lookup returns CDR1 MGHRA and CDR2 YSYEKL. The CDR3 runs 11 residues. Trimming removed 2 bases at V and 4 bases at J, with 3 bases between.

Regarding this clone: Within the sample, other DNA sequences also encode this same CDR3. This chain connects TRBV27 to TRBJ2-1, with D possibly TRBD2 on 5 matching bases. Trimming stripped 6 bases from V and 5 bases from J, with 11 bases between. CDR3 length equals 13 residues. Germline assignment: CDR1 MNHEY and CDR2 SMNVEV (reference sequence). The CDR3 DNA reads as TGTGCCAGCAGCACCCGGGGAGACAATGAGCAGTTCTTC. Amino acid sequence: CASSTRGDNEQFF.

The V gene is TRBV27, the J gene TRBJ2-5; 8 positions agree with TRBD2. After removal of 4 bases from V and 4 bases from J, the junction contained 11 bases not matched to a gene. Germline lookup yields CDR1 MNHEY and CDR2 SMNVEV (reference sequence). The CDR3 runs to 16 residues. The CDR3 spells CASSSAGGRGAETQYF. DNA for the CDR3: TGTGCCAGCAGTTCGGCGGGGGGCAGGGGCGCAGAGACCCAGTACTTC.

This clone showed up just once. The V call is TRBV5-6, the J call TRBJ1-5, with D unclear. The CDR3 covers 15 residues. CDR1 is SGHDT and CDR2 is YYEEEE in the germline V gene. V dropped 5 bases and J dropped 0 bases, with 12 bases sitting between them. The CDR3 nucleotides read TGTGCCAGCAGAAACGGGAAACCTAGCAATCAGCCCCAGCATTTT. It specifies CASRNGKPSNQPQHF.